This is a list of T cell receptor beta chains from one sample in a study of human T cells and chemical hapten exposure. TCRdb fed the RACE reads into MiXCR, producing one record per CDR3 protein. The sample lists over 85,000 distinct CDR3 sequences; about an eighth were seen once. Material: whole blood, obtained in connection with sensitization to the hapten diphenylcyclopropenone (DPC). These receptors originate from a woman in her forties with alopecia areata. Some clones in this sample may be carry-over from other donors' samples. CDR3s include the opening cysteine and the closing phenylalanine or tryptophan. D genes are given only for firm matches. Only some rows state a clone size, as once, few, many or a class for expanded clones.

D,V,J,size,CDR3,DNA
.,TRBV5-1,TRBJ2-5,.,CASSQGETQYF,TGCGCCAGCAGCCAAGGGGAGACCCAGTACTTC
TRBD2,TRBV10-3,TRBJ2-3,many,CAILAGVADTQYF,TGTGCCATCCTAGCGGGAGTGGCAGATACGCAGTATTTT
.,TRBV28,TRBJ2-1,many,CASSFSGLYNEQFF,TGTGCCAGCAGTTTCAGCGGGCTCTACAATGAGCAGTTCTTC
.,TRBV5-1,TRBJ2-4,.,CASSLGPGMNIQYF,TGCGCCAGCAGCTTGGGGCCAGGGATGAACATTCAGTACTTC
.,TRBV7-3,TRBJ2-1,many,CASSSGKEQFF,TGTGCCAGCAGCTCCGGAAAAGAGCAGTTCTTC
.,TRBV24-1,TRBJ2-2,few,CATSQLNTGELFF,TGTGCCACCAGTCAACTAAACACCGGGGAGCTGTTTTTT
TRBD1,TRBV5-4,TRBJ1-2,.,CASRRGGADYGYTF,TGTGCCAGCCGCCGAGGGGGCGCGGACTATGGCTACACCTTC
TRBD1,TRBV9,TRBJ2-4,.,CASSVGGGQGSIIQYF,TGTGCCAGCAGCGTAGGAGGGGGACAGGGGAGTATCATTCAGTACTTC
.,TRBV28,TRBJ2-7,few,CASSLRPPLRYF,TGTGCCAGCAGTTTAAGGCCCCCGCTGCGGTACTTC
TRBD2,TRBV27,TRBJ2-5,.,CASSLWGSGTGLETQYF,TGTGCCAGCAGTTTATGGGGGAGCGGGACGGGATTGGAGACCCAGTACTTC
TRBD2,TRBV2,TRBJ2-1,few,CATALSGRNNEQFF,TGTGCCACCGCCCTTAGCGGGAGGAACAATGAGCAGTTCTTC
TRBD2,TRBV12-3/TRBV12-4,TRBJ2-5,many,CASSLPRTSRRGETQYF,TGTGCCAGCAGTTTACCCCGGACTAGTCGGCGGGGAGAGACCCAGTACTTC
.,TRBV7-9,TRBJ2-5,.,CASSRRDQETQYF,TGTGCCAGCAGCCGCCGGGACCAAGAGACCCAGTACTTC
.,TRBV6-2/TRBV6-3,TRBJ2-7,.,CASRGLSFYEQYF,TGTGCCAGCAGGGGACTCTCGTTCTACGAGCAGTACTTC
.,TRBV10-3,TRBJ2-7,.,CAISGRESSYEQYF,TGTGCCATCAGCGGACGGGAGAGCTCCTACGAGCAGTACTTC
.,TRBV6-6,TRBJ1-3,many,CASSFPRDFRGLSGNTIYF,TGTGCCAGCAGTTTCCCCCGGGACTTCAGAGGGCTCTCTGGAAACACCATATATTTT
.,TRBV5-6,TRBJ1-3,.,CASSFRGGAPGNTIYF,TGTGCCAGCAGCTTTCGTGGGGGTGCCCCTGGAAACACCATATATTTT
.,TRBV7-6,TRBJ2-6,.,CASSLIREHVAGANVLTF,TGTGCCAGCAGCTTAATTCGGGAACACGTAGCTGGGGCCAACGTCCTGACTTTC
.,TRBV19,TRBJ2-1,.,CASGSSYNEQFF,TGTGCCAGCGGAAGCTCCTACAATGAGCAGTTCTTC
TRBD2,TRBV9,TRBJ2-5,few,CASSVAGRETQYF,TGTGCCAGCAGCGTAGCCGGGAGGGAGACCCAGTACTTC
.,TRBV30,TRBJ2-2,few,CAWREQKTGELFF,TGTGCCTGGAGAGAGCAGAAGACCGGGGAGCTGTTTTTT
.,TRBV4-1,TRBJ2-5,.,CASSQVELTPQYF,TGCGCCAGCAGCCAAGTGGAATTGACACCCCAGTACTTC
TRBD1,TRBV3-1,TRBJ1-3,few,CASSQVDRGPGNTIYF,TGTGCCAGCAGCCAAGTGGACAGGGGGCCTGGAAACACCATATATTTT
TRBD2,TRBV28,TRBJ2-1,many,CASSFVASGSFGEQFF,TGTGCCAGCAGTTTTGTAGCTAGCGGGAGTTTTGGTGAGCAGTTCTTC
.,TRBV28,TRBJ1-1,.,CASSAPPVGAEAFF,TGTGCCAGCAGTGCCCCCCCGGTAGGCGCTGAAGCTTTCTTT
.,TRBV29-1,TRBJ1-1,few,CSVEQGTNTEAFF,TGCAGCGTCGAACAGGGAACGAACACTGAAGCTTTCTTT
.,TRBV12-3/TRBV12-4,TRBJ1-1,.,CASSWEGTEAFF,TGTGCCAGCAGTTGGGAGGGCACTGAAGCTTTCTTT
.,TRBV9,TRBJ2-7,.,CASSVGPSYEQYF,TGTGCCAGCAGCGTAGGCCCCTCTTACGAGCAGTACTTC
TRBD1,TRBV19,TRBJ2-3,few,CASSVRTGRTDTQYF,TGTGCCAGTAGTGTGCGGACAGGCCGCACAGATACGCAGTATTTT
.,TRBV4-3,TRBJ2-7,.,CASSQDIATYEQYF,TGCGCCAGCAGCCAAGATATAGCCACCTACGAGCAGTACTTC
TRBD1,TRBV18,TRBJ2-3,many,CASSPSGRGPSTDTQYF,TGTGCCAGCTCACCATCGGGCAGGGGGCCCAGCACAGATACGCAGTATTTT
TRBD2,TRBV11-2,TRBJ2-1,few,CASSPRGGVVMWDEQFF,TGTGCCAGCAGCCCACGTGGGGGGGTTGTCATGTGGGATGAGCAGTTCTTC
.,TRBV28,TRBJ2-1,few,CASNLRSEQFF,TGTGCCAGCAATCTGAGGAGTGAGCAGTTCTTC
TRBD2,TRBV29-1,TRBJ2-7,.,CSVFLLAGNYEQYF,TGCAGCGTATTTCTTCTAGCGGGCAACTACGAGCAGTACTTC
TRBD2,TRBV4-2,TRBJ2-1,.,CASSQIVTSGAYNEQFF,TGTGCCAGCAGCCAGATTGTTACTAGCGGGGCCTACAATGAGCAGTTCTTC
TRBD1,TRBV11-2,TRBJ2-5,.,CASSLLTGVGETQYF,TGTGCCAGCAGCTTACTTACAGGGGTCGGAGAGACCCAGTACTTC
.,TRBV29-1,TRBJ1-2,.,CSTGQQSYYGYTF,TGCAGCACCGGCCAGCAATCTTACTATGGCTACACCTTC
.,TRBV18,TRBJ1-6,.,CASSPGGSYNSPLHF,TGTGCCAGCTCACCAGGGGGCTCCTATAATTCACCCCTCCACTTT
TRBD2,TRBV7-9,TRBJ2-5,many,CASSPRTSGSLETQYF,TGTGCCAGCAGCCCCAGGACTAGCGGGAGTCTGGAGACCCAGTACTTC
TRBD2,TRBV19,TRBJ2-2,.,CASMGLAANTGELFF,TGTGCCAGTATGGGTCTAGCGGCGAACACCGGGGAGCTGTTTTTT
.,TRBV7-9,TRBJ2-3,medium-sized,CASSTGGFDTDTQYF,TGTGCCAGCAGCACAGGAGGATTTGACACAGATACGCAGTATTTT
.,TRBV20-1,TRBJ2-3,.,CSARVGGGRRADTQYF,TGCAGTGCTAGAGTCGGGGGAGGCAGGAGGGCAGATACGCAGTATTTT
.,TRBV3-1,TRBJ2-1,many,CASSQDLYNEQFF,TGTGCCAGCAGCCAAGATCTTTACAATGAGCAGTTCTTC
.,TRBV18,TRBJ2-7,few,CASSPGKREQYF,TGTGCCAGCTCACCGGGGAAGCGCGAGCAGTACTTC
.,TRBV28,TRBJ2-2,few,CASSLITGRAIGELFF,TGTGCCAGCAGTTTAATTACAGGGAGAGCCATCGGGGAGCTGTTTTTT
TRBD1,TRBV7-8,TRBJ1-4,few,CASSPGGKLFF,TGTGCCAGCAGCCCAGGGGGAAAACTGTTTTTT
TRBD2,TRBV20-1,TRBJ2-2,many,CSASWLAGNTGELFF,TGCAGTGCTAGTTGGCTAGCGGGGAACACCGGGGAGCTGTTTTTT
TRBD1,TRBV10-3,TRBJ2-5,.,CATQGDRETQYF,TGTGCCACGCAGGGGGACCGAGAGACCCAGTACTTC
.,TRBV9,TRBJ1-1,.,CASSVDLLNTEAFF,TGTGCCAGCAGCGTAGATCTTTTGAACACTGAAGCTTTCTTT
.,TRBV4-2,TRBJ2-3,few,CASSQDDYSTDTQYF,TGTGCCAGCAGCCAAGACGACTACTCCACAGATACGCAGTATTTT
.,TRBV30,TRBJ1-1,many,CAWRRGNTEAFF,TGTGCCTGGAGGAGGGGGAACACTGAAGCTTTCTTT
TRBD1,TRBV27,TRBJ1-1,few,CASSRTGGIGGTEAFF,TGTGCCAGCAGTAGGACAGGGGGTATTGGGGGCACTGAAGCTTTCTTT
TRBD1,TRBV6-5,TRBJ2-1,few,CASRRDRGYEQFF,TGTGCCAGCAGGCGGGACAGGGGGTATGAGCAGTTCTTC
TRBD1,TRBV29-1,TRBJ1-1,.,CSGRTGTGITEAFF,TGCAGCGGGAGAACCGGGACAGGGATTACTGAAGCTTTCTTT
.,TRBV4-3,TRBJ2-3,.,CASSQDYWRAGTDTQYF,TGCGCCAGCAGCCAAGATTATTGGAGGGCCGGTACAGATACGCAGTATTTT
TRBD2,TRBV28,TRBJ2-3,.,CASSSGGYTQYF,TGTGCCAGCAGTTCGGGGGGATATACGCAGTATTTT
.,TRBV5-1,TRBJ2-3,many,CASSFPGEDTQYF,TGCGCCAGCAGCTTCCCCGGGGAGGATACGCAGTATTTT
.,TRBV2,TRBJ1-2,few,CASRLDLSYGYTF,TGTGCCAGCAGACTGGACCTCTCCTATGGCTACACCTTC